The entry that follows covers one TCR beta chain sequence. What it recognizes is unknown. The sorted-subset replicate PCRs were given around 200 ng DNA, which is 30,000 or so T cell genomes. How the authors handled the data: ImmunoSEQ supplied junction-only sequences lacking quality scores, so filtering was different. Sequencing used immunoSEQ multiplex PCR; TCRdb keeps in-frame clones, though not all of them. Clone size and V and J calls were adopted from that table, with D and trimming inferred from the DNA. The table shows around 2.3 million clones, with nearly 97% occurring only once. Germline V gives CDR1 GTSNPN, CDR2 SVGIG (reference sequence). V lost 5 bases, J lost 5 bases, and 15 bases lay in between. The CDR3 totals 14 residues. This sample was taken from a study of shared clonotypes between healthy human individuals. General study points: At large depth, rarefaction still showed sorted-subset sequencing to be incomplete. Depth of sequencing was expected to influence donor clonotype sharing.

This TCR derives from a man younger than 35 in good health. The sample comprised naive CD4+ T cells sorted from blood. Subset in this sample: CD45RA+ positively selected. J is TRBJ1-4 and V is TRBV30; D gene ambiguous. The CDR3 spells CAWGRPGKNEKLFF. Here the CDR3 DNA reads TGTGCCTGGGGGCGCCCCGGTAAGAATGAAAAACTGTTTTTT.